A selection of T cell receptor beta chains follows, all from one sample in a study of shared clonotypes between healthy human individuals. TCRdb's table, derived via immunoSEQ multiplex PCR, lists solely in-frame clones and lacks some. The sample has about 2 million clones, 85% to 95% seen once. The sequenced sample was naive CD4+ T cells sorted from blood. The source of these receptors is a man aged 18 to 35 in good health. The CDR3 runs from the conserved cysteine through the conserved F or W. The D gene is left open where the match is weak. Not every row has a clone size; where given, it reads once, few, many or a size class.

V	size	J	D	DNA	CDR3
TRBV6-1	few	TRBJ2-7	TRBD2	TGTGCCAGCAGTCCCCGGACTAGCGGGGGCTACGAGCAGTACTTC	CASSPRTSGGYEQYF
TRBV18	NA	TRBJ1-2	TRBD1	TGTGCCAGCTCACGGGACAGCTATGGCTACACCTTC	CASSRDSYGYTF
TRBV27	NA	TRBJ2-1	NA	TGTGCCAGCAGACCCCCCAGTGGTGAGCAGTTCTTC	CASRPPSGEQFF
TRBV9	NA	TRBJ2-7	TRBD1	TGTGCCAGCAGCAGAGGTGGACAGGGGGTAAGCGAGCAGTACTTC	CASSRGGQGVSEQYF
TRBV30	NA	TRBJ1-5	TRBD1	TGTGCCTGGAGTGTACTACAGGGGGAAGTTCAGCCCCAGCATTTT	CAWSVLQGEVQPQHF
TRBV5-6	NA	TRBJ2-1	TRBD1	TGTGCCAGCAGCTACTTCAGGGGGCGAACTGGCAATGAGCAGTTCTTC	CASSYFRGRTGNEQFF
TRBV7-3	NA	TRBJ2-1	NA	TGTGCCAGCAGCTTAGGCTGGGCTCAGTTCTTC	CASSLGWAQFF
TRBV6-5	once	TRBJ2-1	NA	TGTGCCAGCAGTTACTCGGGTTACTCCTACAATGAGCAGTTCTTC	CASSYSGYSYNEQFF
TRBV6-1	NA	TRBJ1-3	NA	TGTGCCGGCGCCTCGGTGATAGGAGGAAACACCATATATTTT	CAGASVIGGNTIYF
TRBV7-9	once	TRBJ1-6	NA	TGTGCCAGCAGCCCCTCTGGGGGATCGAATTCACCCCTCCACTTT	CASSPSGGSNSPLHF
TRBV6-5	NA	TRBJ2-2	TRBD1	TGTGCCAGCAGTTACTCGAGACAGGGGCCCACCGGGGAGCTGTTTTTT	CASSYSRQGPTGELFF
TRBV6-5	NA	TRBJ2-1	TRBD2	TGTGCCAGCAAGAAACTAGCGGGGGCCGGCAATGAGCAGTTCTTC	CASKKLAGAGNEQFF
TRBV6-6	NA	TRBJ2-2	NA	TGTGCCAGCAGACCAAGGAGTGACACCGGGGAGCTGTTTTTT	CASRPRSDTGELFF
TRBV6-6	few	TRBJ2-2	NA	TGTGCCAGCAGTTACGGGGGGAACACCGGGGAGCTGTTTTTT	CASSYGGNTGELFF
TRBV30	NA	TRBJ2-7	NA	TGTGCCTGGAGTCAGGGACCGTCAAGCTCCTACGAGCAGTACTTC	CAWSQGPSSSYEQYF
TRBV7-2	NA	TRBJ1-6	TRBD1	TGTGCCAGCAGCTTGGCCTTGGACAGGGGTAATTCACCCCTCCACTTT	CASSLALDRGNSPLHF
TRBV6-1	NA	TRBJ2-7	TRBD2	TGTGCCAGCAGCGTAGCGGGGGGACCCTACGAGCAGTACTTC	CASSVAGGPYEQYF
TRBV2	once	TRBJ1-2	NA	TGTGCCAGCAGTGACCACGGGACGGTGGGGGATTATGGCTACACCTTC	CASSDHGTVGDYGYTF
TRBV18	NA	TRBJ1-2	NA	TGTGCCAGCTCACCACAGGGAACCGTAACGGGCTACACCTTC	CASSPQGTVTGYTF
TRBV18	once	TRBJ2-2	NA	TGTGCCAGCTCACCGAACAGGGAGGCCGGGGAGCTGTTTTTT	CASSPNREAGELFF